This paragraph reports one T cell receptor beta chain. In assigning cohorts, the study relied on participant-reported clinical history. Sequencing used immunoSEQ multiplex PCR; TCRdb keeps in-frame clones, though not all of them. The data show 160,000 or so clones, about 80% seen once. V shed 8 bases, J shed 4 bases, and the junction held 6 bases outside the gene matches. This CDR3 has 14 amino acids. The V gene's germline CDR1 is MNHEY and CDR2 SVGAGI. This entry belongs to a study of blood T cell repertoires in COVID-19. Source material: PBMCs or T cells enriched from blood (not recorded which). J is TRBJ1-3 and V is TRBV6-5; 9 bases fit TRBD1. The clonotype originates from a woman aged 60-75 years who had recovered from COVID-19. In DNA form, the CDR3 reads TGTGCCAGCGGGACAGGGATCTCGGGAAACACCATATATTTT. Its translation is CASGTGISGNTIYF.